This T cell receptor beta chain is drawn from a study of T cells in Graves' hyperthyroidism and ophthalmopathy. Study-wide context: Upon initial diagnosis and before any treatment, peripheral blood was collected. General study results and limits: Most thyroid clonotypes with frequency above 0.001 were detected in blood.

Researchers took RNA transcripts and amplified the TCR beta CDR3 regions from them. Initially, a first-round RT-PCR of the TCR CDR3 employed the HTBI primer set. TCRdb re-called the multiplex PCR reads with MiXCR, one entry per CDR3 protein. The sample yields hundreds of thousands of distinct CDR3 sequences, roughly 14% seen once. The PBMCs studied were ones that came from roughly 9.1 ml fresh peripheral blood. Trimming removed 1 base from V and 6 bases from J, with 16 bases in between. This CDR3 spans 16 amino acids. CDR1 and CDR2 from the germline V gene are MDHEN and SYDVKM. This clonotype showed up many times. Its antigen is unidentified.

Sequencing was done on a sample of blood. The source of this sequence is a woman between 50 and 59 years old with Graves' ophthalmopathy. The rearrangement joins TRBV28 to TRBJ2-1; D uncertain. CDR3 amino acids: CASSLLGSPDVNEQFF. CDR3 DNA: TGTGCCAGCAGTTTATTAGGTTCTCCGGATGTCAATGAGCAGTTCTTC. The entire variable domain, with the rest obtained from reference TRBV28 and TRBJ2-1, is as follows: DVKVTQSSRYLVKRTGEKVFLECVQDMDHENMFWYRQDPGLGLRLIYFSYDVKMKEKGDIPEGYSVSREKKERFSLILESASTNQTSMYLCASSLLGSPDVNEQFFGPGTRLTVL.